This entry features one T cell receptor (beta chain) sequence. The target of this receptor is not known. No much larger clonotype is one base removed from it; base qualities were not supplied. The source of the sample is a study of somatic mutations in cytotoxic T cells in rheumatoid arthritis (dated by TCRdb to about 2017). A note on the overall study: Before any treatment started and right after they were diagnosed, patients gave peripheral blood samples (30 ml EDTA). Some V beta antibody-stained T-cell populations were flow-sorted on a FACSAria II or Sony SH800 at nearly 100% purity, and sorted V beta1+ cells also underwent TCRB sequencing. The study asked whether expanded CD8+ T-cell clones in newly diagnosed, untreated rheumatoid arthritis carry somatic mutations, and used TCRB deep sequencing to characterize clonality. TCRB deep sequencing covered approximately 64 patients with rheumatoid arthritis along with about 20 healthy controls. Patient and control groups had essentially identical median ages. Overall study results and their limits: Healthy controls showed no age-related increase in CD8+ clonality, whereas patients did (Spearman r=0.49). CD8+ T-cell clonality did not differ significantly between rheumatoid arthritis patients and age-matched healthy controls. In 8 of 65 patients the largest CD8+ clone exceeded 20% of CD8+ cells, and several identical CD8+ TCRB sequences were shared between blood and synovial fluid. The antigen targets of the expanded CD8+ clones were unknown, and absence from virus-specific databases did not rule out viral specificity. No adjustment for multiple comparisons was made for the slight TRBV07 underrepresentation in patients.

Sequencing of TCRB CDR3 was done on genomic DNA with the immunoSEQ assay. On the study's bioinformatics: Only a few patient CD8+ clones larger than 1% matched published virus-specific TCRB sequences when compared against them. The analyses included only productive TCRB rearrangements. A clone was defined by a unique TCRB CDR3 sequence, and clonality was computed as a productive clonality index based on Shannon entropy. The template counts of each clone relative to the total templates per sample were used to calculate repertoire overlap between two samples. A correlation with a Spearman r of about 0.58 was found between V-gene usage by flow cytometry and V-gene usage by TCRB sequencing. TCRdb mirrors the immuneACCESS table, restricted to in-frame sequences. Some clones are absent from its copies; in checked studies, under half trace to an unresolved V gene, and the reason for the others is unknown. For V, J and clone size, that table is used; D and trimming come from the DNA. Across this sample there are about 10,000 clones, with around 90% seen only once. The ten largest clones add up to approximately 15% of the sample.

Positive magnetic bead selection on an AutoMACS was used to isolate CD4+ and CD8+ cells, with flow cytometry used to check purity. After a first flow cytometry screen using a TCR V beta antibody panel, clonal expansions were characterized through TCRB deep sequencing of sorted CD8+ fractions. Peripheral blood mononuclear cells were obtained using density gradient separation with Ficoll-Paque PLUS. Using Nucleospin Tissue or Tissue XS kits, DNA was extracted from CD4-enriched, CD8-enriched or PBMC samples, with quantification by a Qubit 2.0 fluorometer. The CDR3 contains 16 residues, cysteine and phenylalanine counted. Only the CDR3 DNA is retained, 48 bases long and in frame from the first base. CDR1 and CDR2 are drawn from the germline V gene: SGDLS, YYNGEE. The V and J ends are trimmed by 0 bases and 8 bases, leaving 18 bases between them.

The sequenced sample consisted of CD8+ T cells sorted from blood. Here the chain combines TRBV9 and TRBJ2-1, with TRBD2 perhaps the D gene, on 6 matching bases. The source is a woman between 18 and 29 years old with rheumatoid arthritis. For the CDR3, the sequence is CASSVVSGGDMDEQFF. Read as DNA, the sequence is TGTGCCAGCAGCGTAGTTTCCGGGGGAGACATGGATGAGCAGTTCTTC.